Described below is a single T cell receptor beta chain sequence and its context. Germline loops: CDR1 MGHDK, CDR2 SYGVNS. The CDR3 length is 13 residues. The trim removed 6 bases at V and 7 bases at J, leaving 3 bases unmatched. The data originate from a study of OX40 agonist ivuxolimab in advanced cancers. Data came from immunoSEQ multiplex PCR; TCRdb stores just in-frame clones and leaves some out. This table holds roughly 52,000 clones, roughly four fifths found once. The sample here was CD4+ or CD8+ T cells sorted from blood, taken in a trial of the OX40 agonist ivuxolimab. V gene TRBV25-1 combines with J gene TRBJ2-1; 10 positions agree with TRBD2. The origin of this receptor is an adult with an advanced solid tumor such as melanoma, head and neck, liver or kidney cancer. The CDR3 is CASRGTSVNEQFF. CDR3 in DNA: TGTGCCAGCAGGGGGACTAGCGTGAATGAGCAGTTCTTC.